The sequence of this TCR beta chain was determined in a study of patients and donors after allogeneic stem cell transplantation (dated by TCRdb to the early 2020s). The protocol used for the library was RT-PCR. The data were produced on a NextSeq 550. TCRdb passed the public sequencing reads through fastp at Q25 and MiXCR, retaining productive beta sequences. Every entry covers one CDR3 protein and lists the most common genes and DNA from its rows. The sample profile shows about 410,000 distinct CDR3 sequences; more than 15% of them were found once. The top ten constitute less than 8.5% of the sample. Remarks on this clonotype: Its antigen has not been determined. Per-base qualities were not stored, and no clone one base away is much larger.

CDR1 and CDR2 are drawn from the germline V gene: SGHDN, FVKESK. The junction shows trimming of 7 bases on V and 5 bases on J, and the gene matches do not reach 9 bases of it. From the cysteine through the phenylalanine, the CDR3 covers 15 amino acids. CDR3 DNA only is kept here, 45 bases in frame from base 1. The V gene is TRBV14 and the J gene is TRBJ1-1; TRBD1 aligns with 11 central bases. The receptor's source is a human donor who was either an allogeneic HSCT recipient or a stem cell or donor lymphocyte infusion donor (not recorded which). It is not recorded whose cells these are; they may come from a transplant donor. Sequencing input: blood, either unsorted or a sorted T cell fraction (not recorded which). The CDR3 sequence is CASTGQGARGTEAFF. The DNA sequence is as follows: TGTGCCAGCACAGGACAGGGGGCGCGAGGGACTGAAGCTTTCTTT.